These T cell receptor beta chains were read from a single sample in a study of blood T cell repertoires in COVID-19. The table came from immunoSEQ multiplex PCR; TCRdb's copy has only in-frame clones and leaves some out. This table has 200,000 to 250,000 clones, roughly four fifths appearing once. The sequenced sample consisted of PBMCs or T cells enriched from blood (not recorded which). Receptors originate from a woman in her sixties or seventies who had recovered from COVID-19. CDR3s include the opening cysteine and the closing phenylalanine or tryptophan.

V gene: TRBV7-9; CDR3 protein: CASSPTAGTDTQYF
V gene: TRBV7-2; CDR3 protein: CASSPSHSSAEAFF
V gene: TRBV5-8; CDR3 protein: CASSLGTGRQTQYF
V gene: TRBV7-2; CDR3 protein: CASSLGDRTYNSPLHF
V gene: TRBV7-9; CDR3 protein: CASSSDSDYGYTF
V gene: TRBV19; CDR3 protein: CASSITGGFNQPQHF
V gene: TRBV19; CDR3 protein: CASTPSPRTRGNTIYF
V gene: TRBV19; CDR3 protein: CASSTLQGATEAFF
V gene: TRBV27; CDR3 protein: CASSFRVSTDTQYF
V gene: TRBV6-5; CDR3 protein: CASSQTGALGSPLHF
V gene: TRBV20-1; CDR3 protein: CSARDSYTIYF
V gene: TRBV5-1; CDR3 protein: CASSIGTSISETQYF
V gene: TRBV11-2; CDR3 protein: CASSSGQSSGNTIYF
V gene: TRBV10-2; CDR3 protein: CASSAGQNTEAFF
V gene: TRBV19; CDR3 protein: CASSMGQGNTEAFF
V gene: TRBV19; CDR3 protein: CASSKGLAASYEQYF
V gene: TRBV25-1; CDR3 protein: CASRDKNNSPLHF
V gene: TRBV29-1; CDR3 protein: CSDRDRATNYGYTF
V gene: TRBV3-1/TRBV3-2; CDR3 protein: CASSQVGAGGAWGYTF
V gene: TRBV7-2; CDR3 protein: CASSHAGTGGRETQYF
V gene: TRBV4-1; CDR3 protein: CASSQVGQGDLQETQYF
V gene: TRBV18; CDR3 protein: CASSPMDSSNTEAFF
V gene: TRBV10-1; CDR3 protein: CASRDLDRGRVGNQPQHF
V gene: TRBV7-9; CDR3 protein: CASSLAGGEGYTF
V gene: TRBV27; CDR3 protein: CASSYKQRESGHEQFF